The 19 T cell receptor beta chains below were found in one sample sequenced in a study of T-cell memory formation after mild COVID-19. TCRdb recomputed calls from the 5' RACE reads with MiXCR, one row per CDR3 protein. The sample has 300,000 to 400,000 distinct CDR3 sequences, 15% to 20% seen once. Sequenced: PBMCs or a T cell subset sorted from them (not recorded which). These TCRs come from a man younger than 35 who had mild COVID-19 (a few samples of this study predate the infection). Cell type and time point are not known.

The genes are TRBV11-3 and TRBJ2-3, with D tentatively TRBD1 (5 bases). From germline, CDR1 is SGHNT and CDR2 YENEEA. The CDR3 is made up of 14 amino acids. Trimming stripped 6 bases from V and 2 bases from J, with 12 bases between. CDR3 in DNA: TGTGCCAGCAGTCCGACGGACAACACAGATACGCAGTATTTT. It specifies CASSPTDNTDTQYF.

The gene calls are TRBV15 and TRBJ1-6; D is ambiguous. CDR1 is LNHNV, CDR2 YYDKDF, per germline (reference sequence). The length of the CDR3 is 16 residues. Trimming cost V 6 bases and J 7 bases, with 19 bases left between them. Here the CDR3 DNA reads TGTGCCACCAGAAGCAGTGGGTCGACGAGGAATTCACCCCTCCACTTT. Translated: CATRSSGSTRNSPLHF.

This clonotype has more than one count but fewer than ten. This chain connects TRBV4-1 to TRBJ1-2; no firm D call. Germline CDR1 MGHRA, CDR2 YSYEKL. V was cut by 1 base and J by 1 base, with 7 bases left in between. This CDR3 comprises 14 residues. The CDR3 sequence: CASSQVPHNYGYTF. The CDR3 nucleotides read TGCGCCAGCAGCCAAGTTCCCCATAACTATGGCTACACCTTC.

J is TRBJ1-1 and V is TRBV5-1; possibly TRBD1 for D (6 bases). The CDR3 length is 15 residues. The ends were cut back, 0 bases at V and 1 base at J, with 10 bases in the middle. In germline, CDR1 is SGHRS, CDR2 YFSETQ. The CDR3 sequence is CASSLEDRRNTEAFF. CDR3 DNA: TGCGCCAGCAGCTTGGAAGACAGGCGGAACACTGAAGCTTTCTTT. Based on the CDR3 plus reference TRBV5-1 and TRBJ1-1, the full variable domain is KAGVTQTPRYLIKTRGQQVTLSCSPISGHRSVSWYQQTPGQGLQFLFEYFSETQRNKGNFPGRFSGRQFSNSRSEMNVSTLELGDSALYLCASSLEDRRNTEAFFGQGTRLTVV.

This clonotype has just a few counts. The chain carries TRBV6-1 and TRBJ1-1, with D perhaps TRBD1 (6 bases). V gave up 6 bases and J gave up 5 bases, with 22 bases separating them. The CDR3 covers 16 residues. In germline, CDR1 is MNHNS, CDR2 SASEGT. The CDR3 is CASRERTWGAYTEAFF. For the CDR3, the DNA is TGTGCCAGCAGGGAACGCACGTGGGGGGCTTATACTGAAGCTTTCTTT.

Only a few counts were recorded for this clonotype. CDR3 in amino acids: CASRPDRGGYNEQFF. For the CDR3, the DNA is TGTGCCAGCAGACCCGACAGGGGAGGTTACAATGAGCAGTTCTTC. This chain uses TRBV6-2 or TRBV6-3 with TRBJ2-1; 8 bases align to TRBD1. CDR1 and CDR2 (germline): MNHEY, SVGEGT. Trimming removed 6 bases from V and 4 bases from J; junction bases left unmatched: 8. This CDR3 has 15 amino acids.

This chain uses TRBV11-1 with TRBJ2-5; 10 nucleotides align to TRBD1. The germline gives CDR1 SGHAT, CDR2 FQDESV (reference sequence). The CDR3 is 16 amino acids. V lost 1 base, J lost 0 bases, and 2 bases stayed unmatched. For the CDR3, the DNA is TGTGCCAGCAGCTTAGACGGGACAGGGGACCAAGAGACCCAGTACTTC. Translating gives CASSLDGTGDQETQYF.

There are many counts of this clonotype. The chain is built from TRBV7-9 and TRBJ1-1; TRBD1 might be the D (5 bases). CDR3 size: 14 residues. Germline V gene data show CDR1 as SEHNR and CDR2 as FQNEAQ (reference sequence). V lost 8 bases, J lost 2 bases, and 15 bases lay in between. The CDR3 sequence: CASGWGFVNTEAFF. DNA of the CDR3: TGTGCCAGCGGTTGGGGGTTCGTCAACACTGAAGCTTTCTTT.

The chain carries TRBV12-3 or TRBV12-4 and TRBJ2-7; D gene uncertain. This CDR3 has 15 amino acids. Trimming left V 4 bases short and J 2 bases short, with 15 bases between. CDR3 nucleotides: TGTGCCAGCAGTTCAGCGAAATTAGGAGCCTACGAGCAGTACTTC. Translated, it gives CASSSAKLGAYEQYF.

This clonotype was observed a single time. The gene calls are TRBV5-1 and TRBJ1-2; D not certain. Trimming removed 0 bases from V and 7 bases from J, with 13 bases in between. The CDR3 is 14 residues long. The germline V gene encodes CDR1 SGHRS and CDR2 YFSETQ. CDR3 loop: CASSLASGPGGYTF. The CDR3 DNA is TGCGCCAGCAGCTTGGCCTCGGGTCCTGGTGGCTACACCTTC.

The genes are TRBV29-1 and TRBJ1-1, with D possibly matching TRBD1 (5 bases). Per the germline V gene, CDR1 is SQVTM and CDR2 is ANQGSEA. The CDR3 spans 12 residues. The CDR3 loop is CGAGSRNTEAFF. The CDR3 region has the DNA TGCGGGGCAGGGAGCAGGAACACTGAAGCTTTCTTT.

This chain connects TRBV20-1 to TRBJ2-6; D is tentatively TRBD1 or TRBD2 (5 bases each). CDR1 and CDR2 (germline): DFQATT, SNEGSKA (reference sequence). This CDR3 comprises 15 residues. V was trimmed by 0 bases and J by 3 bases, leaving 9 bases between them. Here the CDR3 DNA reads TGCAGTGCTAGAGATACGGGGCGTGGGGCCAACGTCCTGACTTTC. This encodes CSARDTGRGANVLTF.

This clonotype occurred a few times. V is TRBV20-1 and J is TRBJ2-5; D is unresolved. Germline lookup yields CDR1 DFQATT and CDR2 SNEGSKA (reference sequence). The CDR3 loop spans 15 amino acids. V was cut by 0 bases and J by 5 bases, with 16 bases left in between. CDR3 sequence: CSARDRSRHGETQYF. The CDR3 DNA reads TGCAGTGCTAGAGACAGGTCTCGTCATGGGGAGACCCAGTACTTC.

Many counts were recorded for this clonotype. In DNA form, the CDR3 reads TGTGCCACCAGCAGAGAACCGGGACTTGGAGAGCAGTACTTC. Translating it yields CATSREPGLGEQYF. The chain uses TRBV15 and TRBJ2-7; a possible D gene is TRBD2 (6 bases). The CDR3 runs 14 residues. CDR1 and CDR2 from the germline V gene are LNHNV and YYDKDF (reference sequence). Trimming removed 0 bases at V and 7 bases at J, with 13 bases between.

The V and J genes are TRBV6-2 or TRBV6-3 and TRBJ1-1; 8 bases agree with TRBD1. This CDR3 is built from 12 residues. From germline, CDR1 is MNHEY and CDR2 SVGEGT. Trimming at V came to 7 bases and at J to 6 bases, leaving 4 bases not matched to a gene. As DNA, the CDR3 is TGTGCCAGCACCGAGGACAGGGCTGAAGCTTTCTTT. Amino acid sequence: CASTEDRAEAFF.

The chain employs TRBV27 and TRBJ1-6, with D possibly matching TRBD1 (5 bases). The germline V and J ends were trimmed by 7 bases and 6 bases, with 10 bases remaining between them. CDR1 and CDR2 (germline): MNHEY, SMNVEV (reference sequence). The CDR3 spans 13 residues. The CDR3 here is CASKGPINSPLHF. CDR3 nucleotides: TGTGCCAGCAAGGGACCGATTAATTCACCCCTCCACTTT.

The genes are TRBV6-5 and TRBJ2-5, with 10 bases matching TRBD2. V dropped 9 bases and J dropped 6; count of bases not matched to a gene: 10. The germline CDR1 and CDR2 sequences are MNHEY and SVGAGI. The CDR3 has 14 residues. Written as DNA, the CDR3 is TGTGCCAGTGAAAGCGGGGGGGCCGCGAAGACCCAGTACTTC. Amino acids: CASESGGAAKTQYF.

This chain links TRBV5-1 with TRBJ1-1, with D tentatively TRBD1 (5 bases). The ends were cut back, 2 bases at V and 4 bases at J, with 12 bases in the middle. Germline V gives CDR1 SGHRS, CDR2 YFSETQ. The CDR3 covers 14 residues. The CDR3 protein is CASSFMGHGTEAFF. The CDR3 bases are TGCGCCAGCAGCTTCATGGGGCATGGCACTGAAGCTTTCTTT.

The rearrangement joins TRBV6-2 or TRBV6-3 to TRBJ1-1, with D perhaps matching TRBD1 (6 bases). Germline loops: CDR1 MNHEY, CDR2 SVGEGT. CDR3 length: 18 residues. The V end was cut by 7 bases, the J end by 5 bases, with 29 bases between. The CDR3 region has the DNA TGTGCCAGCAACCGCCAGCGGGGGCAGGCCTTTGGGTGGACTGAAGCTTTCTTT. Encoded protein: CASNRQRGQAFGWTEAFF.